This TCR beta chain was identified during a study of cytomegalovirus exposure and HLA in healthy donors. Whole-study context: Both the roughly 120 validation repertoires and the roughly 620 first-cohort repertoires used the same platform, as reported by a later analysis.

The study drew the donors from its roughly 110-subject validation cohort, separate from the approximately 670-subject first cohort. A note on this clone: What it binds is unknown.

V was clipped by 3 bases and J by 6 bases; unmatched bases: 6. Germline V gene data show CDR1 as MGHRA and CDR2 as YSYEKL. The CDR3 runs to 15 residues. TCRdb keeps only in-frame clones here, not all; method: immunoSEQ multiplex PCR. The repertoire holds hundreds of thousands of clones, with around nine tenths as singletons. Study results and limitations: One later analysis, an examination of the roughly 130 validation repertoires, found that first-cohort TCR clusters tended to co-occur in them. The classifier, whose performance was assessed in both the original and validation cohorts, reportedly diagnosed cytomegalovirus status with high specificity and sensitivity.

The chain has TRBV4-1 and TRBJ1-4; TRBD1 agrees at 8 bases. The source is a man younger than 30 in good health and CMV-seronegative. The specimen was PBMCs. The CDR3 protein is CASSQVDRGDEKLFF. The CDR3 DNA reads as TGCGCCAGCAGCCAGGTAGACAGGGGCGATGAAAAACTGTTTTTT.